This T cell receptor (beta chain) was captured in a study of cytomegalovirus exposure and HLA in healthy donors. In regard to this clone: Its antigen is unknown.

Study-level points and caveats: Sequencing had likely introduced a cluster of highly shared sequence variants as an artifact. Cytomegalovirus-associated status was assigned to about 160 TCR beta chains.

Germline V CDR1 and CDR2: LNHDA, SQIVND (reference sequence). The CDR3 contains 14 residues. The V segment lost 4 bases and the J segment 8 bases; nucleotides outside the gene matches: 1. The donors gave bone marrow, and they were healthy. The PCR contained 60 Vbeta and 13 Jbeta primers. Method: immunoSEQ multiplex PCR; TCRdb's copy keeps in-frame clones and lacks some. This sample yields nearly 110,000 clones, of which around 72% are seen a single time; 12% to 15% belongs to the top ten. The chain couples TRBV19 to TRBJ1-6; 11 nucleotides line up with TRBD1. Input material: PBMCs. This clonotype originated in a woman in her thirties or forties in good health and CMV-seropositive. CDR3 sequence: CASSTGQGDSPLHF. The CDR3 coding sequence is TGTGCCAGTAGTACGGGACAGGGGGATTCACCCCTCCACTTT.